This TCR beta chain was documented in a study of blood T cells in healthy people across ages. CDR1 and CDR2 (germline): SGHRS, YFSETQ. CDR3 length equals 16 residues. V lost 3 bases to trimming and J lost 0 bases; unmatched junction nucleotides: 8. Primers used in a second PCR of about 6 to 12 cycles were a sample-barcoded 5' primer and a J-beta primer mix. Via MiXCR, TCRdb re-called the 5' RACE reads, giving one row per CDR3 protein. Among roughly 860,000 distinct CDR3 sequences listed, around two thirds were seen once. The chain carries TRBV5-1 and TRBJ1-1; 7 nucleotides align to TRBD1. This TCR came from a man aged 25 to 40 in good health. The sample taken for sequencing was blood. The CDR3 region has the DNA TGCGCCAGCAGCTCGAGGACCGGGACAGTGAACACTGAAGCTTTCTTT. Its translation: CASSSRTGTVNTEAFF. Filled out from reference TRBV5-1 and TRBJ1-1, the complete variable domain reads KAGVTQTPRYLIKTRGQQVTLSCSPISGHRSVSWYQQTPGQGLQFLFEYFSETQRNKGNFPGRFSGRQFSNSRSEMNVSTLELGDSALYLCASSSRTGTVNTEAFFGQGTRLTVV.